This record looks at one T cell receptor beta chain sequence and its context. A junction end diverges from the germline sequence, so it may reflect a read error. Additional DNA sequences in this sample encode the identical CDR3. This sample was taken from a study of shared clonotypes between healthy human individuals. The method was immunoSEQ multiplex PCR; TCRdb's version includes in-frame clones alone and lacks a portion of them. The table has a few million clones, just over 90% seen once. The CDR3 is made up of 14 amino acids. Per the germline V gene, CDR1 is SGHNT and CDR2 is YYREEE (reference sequence).

V usage is TRBV5-4 and J usage is TRBJ1-5; possible D gene TRBD1, 6 bases. This TCR derives from a man aged 18 to 30 in good health. Specimen: naive CD4+ T cells sorted from blood. Subset defined: CD45RA+ positively selected. The CDR3 spells CASSLDGGNQPQHF. The CDR3 DNA reads as TGTGCCAGCAGCTTGGATGGGGGCAACCAGCCCCAGCATTTT.